The 25 T cell receptor beta chains presented below share a single source sample, sequenced in a study of shared clonotypes between healthy human individuals. Sequencing used immunoSEQ multiplex PCR; TCRdb keeps in-frame clones, though not all of them. Counted here are roughly 650,000 clones, 97% occurring once; the ten biggest clones make up 0.055% to 0.07%. The sample was naive CD4+ T cells sorted from blood. This sample's subset: CD45RA+ positively selected. The receptors here all came from a woman aged 30 to 39 in good health.

With respect to this clone: Germline and junction disagree at one end, which may indicate a read error. The same CDR3 also results from other DNA sequences found in this sample. V is TRBV19 and J is TRBJ1-1; D not certain. In germline, CDR1 is LNHDA, CDR2 SQIVND (reference sequence). CDR3 length: 13 amino acids. The DNA for the CDR3 is TGTGCCAGTAGTATACAGGAGTTCGCTGAAGCTTTTTTT. Amino acids: CASSIQEFAEAFF.

The CDR3 protein is CASSSRGAGGPSTDTQYF. The CDR3 bases are TGCGCCAGCAGCTCCCGTGGAGCGGGAGGGCCTAGCACAGATACGCAGTATTTT. V is TRBV5-1 and J is TRBJ2-3; 10 nucleotides agree with TRBD2. This CDR3 has 18 residues. The germline CDR1 and CDR2 sequences are SGHRS and YFSETQ. V dropped 3 bases and J dropped 0; count of bases not matched to a gene: 10.

The chain combines TRBV6-5 with TRBJ1-1; 10 bases align to TRBD1. The germline V gene encodes CDR1 MNHEY and CDR2 SVGAGI. J was trimmed by 7 bases and V by 6 bases; bases with no gene match: 8. The CDR3 loop spans 14 amino acids. The chain's CDR3 is CASRNDRGRGEAFF. CDR3 sequence (DNA): TGTGCCAGCAGGAACGACAGGGGGCGAGGTGAAGCTTTCTTT.

The rearrangement links TRBV5-6 to TRBJ2-5; 12 nucleotides match TRBD2. The CDR3 spans 17 residues. Germline V gene lookup returns CDR1 SGHDT and CDR2 YYEEEE. V shed 4 bases, J shed 4 bases, and the junction held 11 bases outside the gene matches. The CDR3 DNA reads as TGTGCCAGCAGCCGAATGACTAGCGGGAGAGGGTCAGAGACCCAGTACTTC. Amino acids: CASSRMTSGRGSETQYF.

The chain joins TRBV5-4 to TRBJ2-7, with TRBD2 identical over 7 bases. Per the germline V gene, CDR1 is SGHNT and CDR2 is YYREEE (reference sequence). The CDR3 extends over 14 amino acids. V lost 0 bases to trimming and J lost 3 bases; unmatched junction nucleotides: 3. DNA of the CDR3: TGTGCCAGCAGCTTGGGGTGGGAGGGCTACGAGCAGTACTTC. This codes for CASSLGWEGYEQYF.

The chain has TRBV29-1 and TRBJ2-3, with D unclear. Deletions cut 3 bases from V and 1 base from J, with 14 bases between. The germline V gene has CDR1 SQVTM and CDR2 ANQGSEA. The CDR3 extends over 15 amino acids. As DNA, the CDR3 is TGCAGCGTTGATGGACGCCTCCCCGGCACAGATACGCAGTATTTT. This encodes CSVDGRLPGTDTQYF.

This clone was seen a single time. CDR3 coding DNA: TGCGCCAGCAGCTGGGCTAGCGGGAGCTCCTACAATGAGCAGTTCTTC. Amino acids: CASSWASGSSYNEQFF. V is TRBV5-1 and J is TRBJ2-1; 10 nucleotides align to TRBD2. V trimming: 3 bases; J trimming: 0 bases; junction bases outside the gene matches: 3. The CDR3 runs to 16 residues. Germline assignment: CDR1 SGHRS and CDR2 YFSETQ.

The chain combines TRBV11-2 with TRBJ2-3, with TRBD1 matching over 9 bases. J was trimmed by 0 bases and V by 5 bases; bases with no gene match: 3. Germline loops: CDR1 SGHAT, CDR2 FQNNGV. There are 15 residues in the CDR3. The CDR3 nucleotides read TGTGCCAGCAGCCCGGGACAGGGTAGCACAGATACGCAGTATTTT. Translation: CASSPGQGSTDTQYF.

V usage is TRBV29-1 and J usage is TRBJ2-1, with 10 bases matching TRBD2. V lost 5 bases to trimming and J lost 8 bases; unmatched junction nucleotides: 9. The CDR3 contains 14 residues. CDR1 and CDR2 from the germline V gene are SQVTM and ANQGSEA. CDR3 DNA: TGCAGCGTTTATAAGCGGGAGGGCCTACATGAGCAGTTCTTC. It translates to CSVYKREGLHEQFF.

The genes are TRBV5-6 and TRBJ2-7; a possible D gene is TRBD1 (5 bases). Germline CDR1 is SGHDT and CDR2 is YYEEEE. Trimming stripped 5 bases from V and 6 bases from J, with 12 bases between. The CDR3 has 12 residues. In DNA, the CDR3 is TGTGCCAGCAGTAGGGGATCGGGCGAGCAGTACTTC. This translates into CASSRGSGEQYF.

The chain recombines TRBV18 with TRBJ2-3, with D possibly being TRBD1 (5 bases). Germline V lookup: CDR1 KGHSH, CDR2 LQKENI. V shed 2 bases and J shed 3 bases, with 9 bases lying between them. The CDR3 length is 14 residues. The CDR3 sequence: CASSPMQGTDTQYF. The CDR3 nucleotides are TGTGCCAGCTCACCAATGCAGGGTACAGATACGCAGTATTTT.

V usage is TRBV28 and J usage is TRBJ1-4, with 10 nucleotides matching TRBD1. J gave up 6 bases and V 7 bases, and 8 bases lay outside the gene matches. Germline assignment: CDR1 MDHEN and CDR2 SYDVKM. This CDR3 has 15 amino acids. The CDR3 here is CASNRLGTGDEKLFF. CDR3 in DNA: TGTGCCAGCAATCGCCTCGGGACAGGGGATGAAAAACTGTTTTTT.

The chain combines TRBV19 with TRBJ1-5; the D is unclear. The CDR3 contains 15 residues. Germline V gene data show CDR1 as LNHDA and CDR2 as SQIVND (reference sequence). Between the trimmed V and J ends, which lost 7 bases and 2 bases, there was a span of 15 bases. The CDR3 here is CASTPRRGGNQPQHF. The CDR3 DNA is TGTGCCAGTACCCCCCGCCGAGGAGGCAATCAGCCCCAGCATTTT.

The chain couples TRBV5-1 to TRBJ2-5; TRBD2 matches 8 bases. Germline assignment: CDR1 SGHRS and CDR2 YFSETQ. The CDR3 runs 15 residues. With 3 bases clipped from V and 3 bases from J, the junction kept 7 bases outside the gene matches. The CDR3 nucleotides read TGCGCCAGCAGCTCAGCACTAGCGGCCGAAGAGACCCAGTACTTC. This codes for CASSSALAAEETQYF.

The chain has TRBV2 and TRBJ2-1, with TRBD1 identical over 8 bases. Germline CDR1 SNHLY, CDR2 FYNNEI. The ends lost 7 bases at V and 3 bases at J; junction bases unmatched: 2. The CDR3 length is 13 residues. Here the CDR3 reads CASNGQGYNEQFF. In DNA, the CDR3 is TGTGCCAGCAATGGACAGGGCTACAATGAGCAGTTCTTC.

The rearrangement joins TRBV10-3 to TRBJ1-4, with D perhaps TRBD1 (6 bases). The V and J ends lost 2 bases and 2 bases respectively, with 9 bases between them. Looked up from germline, CDR1 is ENHRY and CDR2 is SYGVKD. The CDR3 contains 15 residues. The CDR3 DNA reads as TGTGCCATCAGTGAGGGGGGGCTCACTAATGAAAAACTGTTTTTT. This codes for CAISEGGLTNEKLFF.

This rearrangement joins TRBV20-1 to TRBJ2-2; D is undetermined. Per the germline V gene, CDR1 is DFQATT and CDR2 is SNEGSKA (reference sequence). The CDR3 loop spans 10 amino acids. The CDR3 DNA sequence: TGCAGGATGCAGAGCCGGGAGCTGTTTTTT. Its protein product is CRMQSRELFF.

The V call is TRBV7-3, the J call TRBJ2-2; D may be TRBD2 (5 bases). Trimming cost V 3 bases and J 0 bases, with 8 bases left between them. Germline V gives CDR1 SGHTA, CDR2 FQGTGA. The CDR3 runs 15 residues. The CDR3 loop reads CASSLDGTNTGELFF. The CDR3 nucleotides are TGTGCCAGCAGCTTGGACGGGACGAACACCGGGGAGCTGTTTTTT.

The chain is built from TRBV5-1 and TRBJ2-2; tentatively, D is TRBD1 (6 bases). The CDR3 sequence is 16 residues long. Between the trimmed V and J ends, which lost 1 base and 5 bases, there was a span of 15 bases. Looked up from germline, CDR1 is SGHRS and CDR2 is YFSETQ. This CDR3 reads CASSLLSGGNTGELFF. CDR3 nucleotide sequence: TGCGCCAGCAGCTTGCTGTCTGGGGGCAATACCGGGGAGCTGTTTTTT.

This chain's CDR3 is CASSLGDRGSEQYF. The CDR3 DNA is TGTGCCAGCAGTCTCGGGGACAGGGGTTCCGAGCAGTACTTC. V and J are TRBV28 and TRBJ2-7; 10 bases are a match to TRBD1. The CDR3 spans 14 residues. Trimming at V came to 5 bases and at J to 6 bases, leaving 7 bases not matched to a gene. Germline V lookup: CDR1 MDHEN, CDR2 SYDVKM.

J is TRBJ2-1 and V is TRBV1; the DNA was not compared with TRBD2, the D call given in the table. TRBV1 is a recognized pseudogene. The CDR3 sequence is 17 residues long. The CDR3 coding sequence is TGCACCAGCAGCCAAGCCGGGACTAGCTTTTCCTACAATGAGCAGTTCTTC. It codes for CTSSQAGTSFSYNEQFF.

The CDR3: CASSPQGGQGNEQYF. The CDR3 nucleotides read TGTGCCAGCTCACCCCAAGGAGGACAGGGTAACGAGCAGTACTTC. The chain is built from TRBV18 and TRBJ2-7, with 8 nucleotides matching TRBD1. CDR1 KGHSH and CDR2 LQKENI come from the germline V gene. The ends lost 3 bases at V and 5 bases at J; junction bases unmatched: 9. This CDR3 has 15 amino acids.

V gene TRBV5-6 combines with J gene TRBJ1-3; D unresolved. V was trimmed by 4 bases and J by 4 bases, leaving 6 bases between them. Germline values: CDR1 SGHDT, CDR2 YYEEEE. The CDR3 has 12 amino acids. The CDR3 DNA follows: TGTGCCAGCAGCCTCGGGGGAAACACCATATATTTT. Its translation is CASSLGGNTIYF.

V and J are TRBV7-3 and TRBJ2-5; D not resolved. This CDR3 region has 13 residues. The V gene lost 4 bases and the J gene lost 0 bases, with 6 bases spanning the gap. Germline values: CDR1 SGHTA, CDR2 FQGTGA. CDR3 region: CASSSADQETQYF. CDR3 DNA sequence: TGTGCCAGCAGCTCGGCAGACCAAGAGACCCAGTACTTC.

The chain uses TRBV5-4 and TRBJ2-7; TRBD2 matches 7 bases. The CDR3 loop spans 12 amino acids. V dropped 4 bases and J dropped 6; count of bases not matched to a gene: 4. Germline V gene data show CDR1 as SGHNT and CDR2 as YYREEE (reference sequence). Here the CDR3 DNA reads TGTGCCAGCAGCCAATCGGGGGGCGAGCAGTACTTC. Amino acids: CASSQSGGEQYF.